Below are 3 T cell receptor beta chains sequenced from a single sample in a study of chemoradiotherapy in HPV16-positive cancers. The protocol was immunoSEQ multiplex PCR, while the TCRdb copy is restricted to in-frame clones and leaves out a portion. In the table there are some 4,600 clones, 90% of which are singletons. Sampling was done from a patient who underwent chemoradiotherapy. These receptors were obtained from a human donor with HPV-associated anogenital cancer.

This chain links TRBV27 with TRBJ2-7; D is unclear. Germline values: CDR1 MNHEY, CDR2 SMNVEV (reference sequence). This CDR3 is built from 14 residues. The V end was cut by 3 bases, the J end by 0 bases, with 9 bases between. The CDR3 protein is CASSFGLSSYEQYF. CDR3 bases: TGTGCCAGCAGTTTCGGCTTATCCTCCTACGAGCAGTACTTC.

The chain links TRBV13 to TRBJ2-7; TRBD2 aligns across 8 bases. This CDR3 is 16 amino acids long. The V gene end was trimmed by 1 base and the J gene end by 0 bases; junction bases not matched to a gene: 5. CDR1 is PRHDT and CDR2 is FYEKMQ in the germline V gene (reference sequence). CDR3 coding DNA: TGTGCCAGCAGCTTAGCCTCGGGAGGGAGCTCCTACGAGCAGTACTTC. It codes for CASSLASGGSSYEQYF. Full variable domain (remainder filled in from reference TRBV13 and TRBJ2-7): AAGVIQSPRHLIKEKRETATLKCYPIPRHDTVYWYQQGPGQDPQFLISFYEKMQSDKGSIPDRFSAQQFSDYHSELNMSSLELGDSALYFCASSLASGGSSYEQYFGPGTRLTVT.

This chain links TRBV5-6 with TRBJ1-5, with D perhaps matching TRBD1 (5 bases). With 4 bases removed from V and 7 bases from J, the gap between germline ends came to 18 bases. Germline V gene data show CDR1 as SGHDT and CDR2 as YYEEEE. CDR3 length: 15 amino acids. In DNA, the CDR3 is TGTGCCAGCAGCCCCGGGATGGCAAGGGGCCAGCCCCAGCATTTT. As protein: CASSPGMARGQPQHF.